This TCR beta chain emerged from a study of shared clonotypes between healthy human individuals. CDR3 length equals 13 residues. CDR1 and CDR2 from the germline V gene are SEHNR and FQNEAQ (reference sequence). V shed 3 bases, J shed 3 bases, and the junction held 2 bases outside the gene matches. TCRdb keeps only in-frame clones here, not all; method: immunoSEQ multiplex PCR. In the table there are roughly 1,500,000 clones, 98% of which are singletons. In regard to this clone: Other DNA sequences in the sample encode the same CDR3.

Sequencing was carried out using naive CD4+ T cells sorted from blood. Subset described: CD45RA+ positively selected. This chain connects TRBV7-9 to TRBJ2-7, with TRBD2 identical over 7 bases. This sequence was found in a man between 25 and 39 years old in good health. DNA of the CDR3: TGTGCCAGCAGCTTGGGGGGGTTCTACGAGCAGTACTTC. It is translated as CASSLGGFYEQYF.